A selection of T cell receptor beta chains follows, all from one sample in a study of cytomegalovirus exposure and HLA in healthy donors. Only in-frame clones appear in the TCRdb table, and some are missing; sequencing was by immunoSEQ multiplex PCR. The sample records roughly 150,000 clones, approximately 79% being singletons. The material sequenced was PBMCs. The receptors stem from a woman between 50 and 59 years old in good health and CMV-seropositive. Each CDR3 is given with its conserved first and last residue. A D gene is named only where the DNA matches it firmly. Expanded clones are given a class, and other clones once, few, many or no size at all.

v_call,d_call,clone_size,j_call,cdr3_nt,cdr3_aa
TRBV7-3,-,-,TRBJ1-6,TGTGCCAGCAGCTTATCCGGGATAGGGTATAATTCACCCCTCCACTTT,CASSLSGIGYNSPLHF
TRBV5-1,-,once,TRBJ1-1,TGCGCCAGCAGCTCCAATAACGGGGGGACGAACACTGAAGCTTTCTTT,CASSSNNGGTNTEAFF
TRBV7-6,TRBD1,few,TRBJ1-3,TGTGCCAGCAGCTTAGCTGGGACAGGTCTACTGAGCTCTGGAAACACCATATATTTT,CASSLAGTGLLSSGNTIYF
TRBV30,-,-,TRBJ2-1,TGTGCCTGGCAGGGAGGCCCCCACAATGAGCAGTTCTTC,CAWQGGPHNEQFF
TRBV6-5,-,-,TRBJ1-5,TGTGCCAGCAGTGTTAACAGTCTGCGCAATCAGCCCCAGCATTTT,CASSVNSLRNQPQHF
TRBV7-9,TRBD1,-,TRBJ2-7,TGTGCCAGCGGTTTTTCAGGGGGCAACGAGCAGTACTTC,CASGFSGGNEQYF
TRBV15,TRBD2,few,TRBJ2-2,TGTGCCACCAGCCTACGGGGGGGCTCCGGGGAGCTGTTTTTT,CATSLRGGSGELFF
TRBV5-1,TRBD1,-,TRBJ2-2,TGCGCCAGCAGCCACAGTGGACAGGGGGCCGGGGAGCTGTTTTTT,CASSHSGQGAGELFF
TRBV30,TRBD1,-,TRBJ1-1,TGTGCCTGGAGCTCAGACAGGGATAAAGCTTTCTTT,CAWSSDRDKAFF
TRBV19,-,-,TRBJ2-1,TGTGCCAGTAGTACCGGAGTATACAATGAGCAGTTCTTC,CASSTGVYNEQFF
TRBV5-1,-,-,TRBJ1-1,TGCGCCAGCAGCTTGGCGGGGAGGGACACTGAAGCTTTCTTT,CASSLAGRDTEAFF
TRBV11-3,-,-,TRBJ2-5,TGTGCCAGCAGCTTTTCAGGGAAAGAGACCCAGTACTTC,CASSFSGKETQYF
TRBV19,-,-,TRBJ1-4,TGTGCCAGTAGTATCACCCGGACAATGCCCGAAAAACTGTTTTTT,CASSITRTMPEKLFF